The T cell receptor beta chain under discussion was sequenced for a study of cytomegalovirus exposure and HLA in healthy donors (dated by TCRdb to the late 2010s). Describing the broader study: An earlier analysis of roughly 500 of the donors reported under 300 Gb of sequence data and 95 million to 120 million unique TCR beta sequences obtained from roughly 180 million T cells. About 280 gigabases of sequencing data and tens of millions of unique TCR sequences were included in an early release covering roughly 700 HLA-typed donors. Of the 300 to 500 genotyped donors, 70% to 90% were placed in the genetic ancestry cluster associated with self-reported Caucasian donors. The aim of the study was to test whether cataloging public T cell receptors could identify signatures of past pathogen exposure. The T cell repertoires of 666 subjects were profiled by immunosequencing and related to cytomegalovirus serostatus. Along with the approximately 670-subject first cohort, a separate validation cohort of approximately 110 different subjects was used. To predict cytomegalovirus infection status, the study brought together high-throughput TCR immunosequencing, statistical association of individual TCRs with disease status, and machine learning. In a later analysis, previously published TCR beta repertoires from some 640 donors were re-analyzed and high-resolution HLA genotyping was added so that TCR occurrence patterns could be studied. The later analysis used no new phenotypic data to find candidate immune exposures, relying instead on TCR beta sequences and their occurrence across donors. In an earlier analysis of about 590 of the donors, high-throughput TCR beta sequencing was used to judge whether each TCR beta V gene segment behaved as functional or pseudogenic. Donor age, sex, ethnicity and CMV serostatus were collected together with the repertoire data. A later genetic analysis took genome-wide SNP genotypes for about 55% of the 666 donors and used that subset as a discovery cohort. All discovery cohort repertoires had been generated using a single sequencing platform. HLA typing covered class I and class II loci at four-digit resolution. Typing coverage varied by locus: roughly 620-640 donors for A, B, C, DRB1 and DQB1; about 520 for DQA1; 606 for DPA1; 400 to 480 for DPB1. Because of strong linkage in the cohort, roughly five DR-DQ haplotypes were treated as single units for association and clustering. Among some 400 genotyped donors of the cohort, an average of around 250,000 unique TCR beta nucleotide sequences was sequenced per donor, of which about 18% were non-productive. General study outcomes and caveats: Because HLA typing was unavailable for some donors at each locus, only the typed subset was used in association tests. A further reported finding was that TCR beta sequences accurately predicted the HLA-A and HLA-B alleles for most subjects in the first cohort. The study gave a list of some 150 TCR beta chains associated with cytomegalovirus. In a later analysis, TCR association rates were found to vary across HLA loci, with the most associated TCRs seen for DRB1 alleles and the fewest for HLA-C alleles. Most TCR sequences were observed very rarely across donors, whereas some public TCRs were present in many individuals. In an earlier analysis of approximately 600 of the donors, most TCR beta V segments were observed in productive rearrangements about 87% or about 30% of the time, broadly matching IMGT annotations. At a false discovery rate of 0.05, a later analysis linked 16,951 TCR beta sequences to specific HLA alleles. In a later genetic analysis, fewer N-insertions in productive TCRs were reported among donors in an Asian-associated ancestry cluster than the approximately 710-donor mean. Sequencing depth was assumed to be roughly uniform across donors in the presence/absence analyses, though that assumption may not hold. Some 16 rarely observed V segments, including chromosome 9 orphons, were excluded from the earlier analysis of a few hundred of the donors because counts were too low. When HLA alleles, especially DR and DQ, strongly co-occurred, TCR associations were difficult to assign to individual alleles. A cluster of highly shared sequence variants was judged likely to be a technical artifact of the sequencing pipeline. For the cohort, immune exposure information was limited to CMV serostatus. The 87-base-pair reads could not distinguish some IMGT-functional V segments, including TRBV6-2 and TRBV6-3, so those segments were excluded. Compared with equally common non-associated chains, HLA-associated TCR beta chains in a later analysis were more clonally expanded and had lower generation probabilities. Several of the top co-occurrence clusters appeared to be linked to parvovirus B19, influenza, CMV and Epstein-Barr virus, according to a later analysis. The authors suggested that the approach could potentially be extended to other disease states and immunological phenotypes. Linkage disequilibrium might explain the correlated functional status among segregating V segments, but an unknown experimental factor could not be excluded. The classifier was reported to diagnose cytomegalovirus status with high specificity and sensitivity in both the original cohort and the validation cohort. According to a later analysis, most CMV-associated TCR beta chains appeared to be HLA-restricted, and the HLA associations seemed to be driven largely by CMV exposure. A few of the identified cytomegalovirus-associated TCR beta chains were confirmed in vitro to be specific for cytomegalovirus antigens. An association between a missense DCLRE1C variant and V-gene and J-gene trimming of TCR beta chains was found in a later genetic analysis and replicated in an independent cohort. In this cohort, only TCR beta chains were sequenced, and detectable features were limited by the absence of alpha or paired-chain data.

Taken from the germline V gene (reference sequence), the CDR1 and CDR2 loops are SEHNR and FQNEAQ. The germline V end is reduced by 5 bases and the J end by 3 bases; junction bases left unmatched: 15. Spanning cysteine to phenylalanine, the CDR3 consists of 18 amino acids. The entry retains the CDR3 DNA only, 54 bases that are in frame from base 1. In total, more than 500 healthy bone marrow donors made up the cohort. Cohort members were all nominally healthy when sampled, although unrecorded immune exposures were likely present. The donor tested CMV seronegative, placing the donor among the 350 or so seronegative members of the cohort. Every donor gave a peripheral blood sample, and the peripheral blood mononuclear cells from that sample were used for TCR beta sequencing. The Qiagen DNeasy Blood Extraction Kit was used to extract genomic DNA from the blood cell samples. This clone came up a few times. No cognate antigen has been identified for it. Nothing much larger sits one base from this clone, and base qualities are not available.

The library was prepared using the immunoSEQ multiplex PCR assay. The multiplex PCR relied on a mix of 60 forward primers for TCR Vbeta segments and 13 reverse primers for TCR Jbeta segments. Amplification of the CDR3 region of rearranged TCR beta genes was performed with a multiplex PCR assay on genomic DNA. Amplified TCR beta libraries were sequenced as 87-base-pair reads on the Illumina HiSeq System. In the original analysis: A later analysis tallied approximately 87 million unique TCR beta chains across the 666 repertoires, and 10 million to 11 million of those chains were shared by two or more donors. Raw reads were error-corrected and collapsed into unique sequences by a nearest-neighbor algorithm in which closely related sequences were merged to remove PCR and sequencing errors. CDR3 sequences were aligned to IMGT reference sequences to assign V, D and J gene segments. Each retained sequence needed at least a six-nucleotide match to both a V gene segment and a J gene segment. A rearrangement was called productive if the CDR3 had no stop codons and remained in frame with V and J, and every other rearrangement was called non-productive. CDR3 was defined by IMGT convention, running from the second conserved V-encoded cysteine to the conserved J-encoded phenylalanine. In an earlier analysis of more than 550 of the donors, sequences lacking an unambiguous match to a single V gene segment were excluded. In an earlier analysis of 587 of the donors, V segments were called functional above 56.7% productive rearrangements and were called segregating when the between-donor standard deviation exceeded 5%. A statistical classification framework was developed to diagnose cytomegalovirus status using the catalog of TCR beta chain sequences. In a later analysis, V and J genes were assigned by comparing TCR nucleotide sequences against IMGT/GENE-DB human TR gene sequences. In a later analysis, CDR3 sequences and most-parsimonious VDJ recombination scenarios were assigned using the TCRdist pipeline. In a later analysis, each TCR beta chain was defined by its CDR3 amino acid sequence together with its V-gene family, and reads without a unique V-gene family were excluded. As a way to deal with suspected cross-contamination and a sequencing artifact, a later analysis dropped 592 nucleotide sequences that were highly shared and had low generation probability. In a later analysis, a clonal expansion index for each public chain was calculated from normalized within-repertoire ranks of inferred template counts. In a later analysis, generation probabilities were computed using a VDJ recombination model fitted to out-of-frame rearrangements, and the results were checked against IGoR. In a later analysis, TCR-TCR, TCR-HLA and TCR-CMV co-occurrence was scored with hypergeometric tests, and a repertoire-size bias correction was applied to TCR pairs. A later analysis estimated false discovery rates by permuting HLA or CMV assignments 20 times. In a later analysis, co-occurring TCRs were grouped with DBSCAN, and TCRdist sequence similarity was added when clustering was performed within HLA-allele-positive subsets. For co-occurrence clustering, repertoires with fewer than 30,000 or more than 120,000 public chains were excluded, along with four to six repertoires with anomalous nucleotide sharing. Sourced from immuneACCESS, this table was stored by TCRdb with only in-frame sequences that have V and J called. A share of the clones is absent; for the studies checked, an unresolved V gene accounts for under half, and the remainder has no known explanation. The DNA was the basis for D and trimming; V, J and clone size are from that table. The sample table lists over 150,000 clones, around 77% of them with a count of one. Clones ranked in the top ten supply under 1.5% of the sample.

Sequences were obtained from PBMCs. The V and J segments used are TRBV7-9 and TRBJ2-3, with 9 bases aligning to TRBD2. The receptor comes from a man aged 55 to 70 in good health and CMV-seronegative. The CDR3 corresponds to CASSPTPLIAGDTDTQYF. The sequenced DNA: TGTGCCAGCAGCCCCACCCCGTTGATAGCGGGGGATACAGATACGCAGTATTTT. Extended through the reference TRBV7-9 and TRBJ2-3 proteins, this CDR3 yields the full variable domain: DTGVSQNPRHKITKRGQNVTFRCDPISEHNRLYWYRQTLGQGPEFLTYFQNEAQLEKSRLLSDRFSAERPKGSFSTLEIQRTEQGDSAMYLCASSPTPLIAGDTDTQYFGPGTRLTVL.